The T cell receptor (beta chain) under discussion was sequenced for a study of response to subunit inactivated influenza vaccine. Findings of the study overall: After each seasonal influenza vaccination, few new T cells are recruited, the authors suggested.

TCRdb re-called the RT-PCR reads with MiXCR, one entry per CDR3 protein. The data contain about 480,000 distinct CDR3 sequences, roughly 27% of them seen just once; the ten biggest clones take up approximately 2%. In this sample, this clonotype turned up a few times. Its specificity is not known. This CDR3 is 13 amino acids long. V was shortened by 5 bases and J by 3 bases, with 8 bases between the two germline ends. Sequences were derived from CD4+ T cells sorted from PBMCs, sampled 5 days after vaccination. The chain recombines TRBV12-3 or TRBV12-4 with TRBJ1-5; D is perhaps TRBD1 (6 bases). The source is a man aged 50-59 years who received an inactivated influenza vaccine. Here the CDR3 reads CASSQGFNQPQHF. CDR3 coding DNA: TGTGCCAGCAGTCAGGGGTTCAATCAGCCCCAGCATTTT.